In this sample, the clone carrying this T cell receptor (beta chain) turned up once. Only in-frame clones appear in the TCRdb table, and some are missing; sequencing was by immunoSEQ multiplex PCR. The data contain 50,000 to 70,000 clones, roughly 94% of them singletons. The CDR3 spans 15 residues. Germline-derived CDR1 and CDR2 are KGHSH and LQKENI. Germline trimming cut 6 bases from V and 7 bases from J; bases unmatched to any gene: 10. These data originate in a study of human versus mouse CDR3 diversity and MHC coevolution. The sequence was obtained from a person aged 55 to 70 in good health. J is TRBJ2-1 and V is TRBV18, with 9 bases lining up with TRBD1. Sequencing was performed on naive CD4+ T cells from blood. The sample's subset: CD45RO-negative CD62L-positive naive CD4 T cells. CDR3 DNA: TGTGCCAGCTCGTTACAGGGGGCGAGTTTGAATGAGCAGTTCTTC. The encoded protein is CASSLQGASLNEQFF.